This passage covers 32 T cell receptor beta chains from one sample sequenced in a study of cytomegalovirus exposure and HLA in healthy donors. PCR employed 60 Vbeta and 13 Jbeta primers. Profiled with immunoSEQ multiplex PCR; TCRdb holds only in-frame clones, not every one. Of 100,000 to 150,000 clones listed, over 9.5% are singletons. The sequenced sample was PBMCs. These receptors were collected from a woman under 30 in good health and CMV-seropositive.

This clone was counted only a few times. The J gene is TRBJ1-4, the V gene TRBV30; 7 positions agree with TRBD1. The CDR3 extends over 15 amino acids. Per the germline V gene, CDR1 is GTSNPN and CDR2 is SVGIG (reference sequence). Trimming cost V 2 bases and J 2 bases; bases outside gene matches: 5. CDR3 region: CAWSPMTGTNEKLFF. In DNA, the CDR3 is TGTGCCTGGAGTCCGATGACAGGGACTAATGAAAAACTGTTTTTT.

This clone was found a few times. The chain links TRBV11-3 to TRBJ1-4, with TRBD1 matching over 8 bases. Germline V gene sequence: CDR1 SGHNT, CDR2 YENEEA. V trimming: 5 bases; J trimming: 10 bases; junction bases outside the gene matches: 3. CDR3 length: 12 amino acids. DNA of the CDR3: TGTGCCAGCAGCCCTGGGACAGGAAAACTGTTTTTT. It translates to CASSPGTGKLFF. The whole variable domain, filled in from reference TRBV11-3 and TRBJ1-4, reads EAGVVQSPRYKIIEKKQPVAFWCNPISGHNTLYWYLQNLGQGPELLIRYENEEAVDDSQLPKDRFSAERLKGVDSTLKIQPAELGDSAVYLCASSPGTGKLFFGSGTQLSVL.

A word on this clone: One junction end does not reproduce the germline sequence, and a read error may be involved. This rearrangement joins TRBV2 to TRBJ2-3; the match to TRBD2 covers 7 bases. CDR3 length equals 18 residues. From germline, CDR1 is SNHLY and CDR2 FYNNEI. CDR3 coding DNA: TGTGCCAGCAGTGAAACGCCAGCGGGACTAATTAGCACAAATACGCAGTATTTT. Translating it yields CASSETPAGLISTNTQYF.

This clone was seen ten or more times. The chain uses TRBV21-1 and TRBJ2-3; no DNA check was done on the table's D call, TRBD2. TRBV21-1 is annotated as a pseudogene. This CDR3 contains 15 residues. The CDR3 sequence is CASSKETSGSYTQYF. In nucleotides, the CDR3 is TGTGCCAGCAGCAAAGAGACTAGCGGGAGTTATACGCAGTATTTT.

The V call is TRBV5-1, the J call TRBJ1-3; no reliable D call. The V end lost 0 bases, the J end lost 1 base, and 5 bases lay between the germline ends. CDR3 size: 14 residues. The germline gives CDR1 SGHRS, CDR2 YFSETQ. The CDR3 coding sequence is TGCGCCAGCAGCTTGGACGCGTCTGGAAACACCATATATTTT. This encodes CASSLDASGNTIYF.

This clone turned up a few times. The V call is TRBV4-2, the J call TRBJ2-5; D possibly corresponds to TRBD2 (7 bases). Germline V gene sequence: CDR1 LGHNA, CDR2 YNFKEQ. There are 11 residues in the CDR3. The V gene lost 8 bases and the J gene lost 6 bases, with 10 bases spanning the gap. The CDR3 is CASGGGQTQYF. The CDR3 nucleotides are TGTGCCAGCGGGGGGGGGCAGACCCAGTACTTC.

This chain uses TRBV5-4 with TRBJ2-1; 10 bases line up with TRBD1. Germline V gene sequence: CDR1 SGHNT, CDR2 YYREEE (reference sequence). The CDR3 runs to 14 residues. V was pared by 2 bases and J by 7 bases, with 3 bases of the junction left unmatched. This chain's CDR3 is CASSFGTGANEQFF. The CDR3 bases are TGTGCCAGCAGCTTTGGGACAGGGGCAAATGAGCAGTTCTTC.

This clone occurred a few times. The V call is TRBV18, the J call TRBJ2-7, with a possible D match to TRBD1 (6 bases). V lost 2 bases to trimming and J lost 0 bases, with 8 bases between them. There are 14 residues in the CDR3. Germline V gene data show CDR1 as KGHSH and CDR2 as LQKENI. CDR3 residues: CASSPGQHSYEQYF. The DNA for the CDR3 is TGTGCCAGCTCACCAGGACAGCACTCCTACGAGCAGTACTTC.

This clone occurred a few times. V gene TRBV2 combines with J gene TRBJ1-4; 9 bases agree with TRBD1. The CDR3 consists of 14 residues. The germline V gene encodes CDR1 SNHLY and CDR2 FYNNEI. Trimming cost V 7 bases and J 4 bases; bases outside gene matches: 4. The CDR3 loop reads CASIPGQGNEKLFF. The CDR3 DNA reads TGTGCCAGCATCCCGGGACAGGGTAATGAAAAACTGTTTTTT.

V is TRBV28 and J is TRBJ1-3; D may be TRBD1 (5 bases). Germline assignment: CDR1 MDHEN and CDR2 SYDVKM. The CDR3 totals 16 residues. Between the trimmed V and J ends, which lost 3 bases and 0 bases, there was a span of 12 bases. The DNA for the CDR3 is TGTGCCAGCAGTTTTGGGGCCGGACCCTCTGGAAACACCATATATTTT. It codes for CASSFGAGPSGNTIYF. The complete variable domain, with remaining parts taken from reference TRBV28 and TRBJ1-3, reads DVKVTQSSRYLVKRTGEKVFLECVQDMDHENMFWYRQDPGLGLRLIYFSYDVKMKEKGDIPEGYSVSREKKERFSLILESASTNQTSMYLCASSFGAGPSGNTIYFGEGSWLTVV.

This clone was counted a few times. The chain uses TRBV5-1 and TRBJ2-5; TRBD1 matches at 8 bases. Trimming took 3 bases from V and 5 from J; bases not matched to a gene: 9. This CDR3 comprises 15 residues. Looked up from germline, CDR1 is SGHRS and CDR2 is YFSETQ. The CDR3: CASSSADRVFETQYF. Written as DNA, the CDR3 is TGCGCCAGCAGCTCGGCGGACAGGGTGTTTGAGACCCAGTACTTC.

A few counts support this clone. The rearrangement joins TRBV30 to TRBJ2-3, with D perhaps matching TRBD2 (5 bases). Trimming pared 7 bases from V and 6 bases from J, leaving 20 bases between. From germline, CDR1 is GTSNPN and CDR2 SVGIG (reference sequence). The CDR3 covers 14 residues. The CDR3, as DNA: TGTGCCTTTACCAGAGGGATGTCGTCGGATACGCAGTATTTT. Its translation: CAFTRGMSSDTQYF. The complete variable domain, with remaining parts taken from reference TRBV30 and TRBJ2-3, reads SQTIHQWPATLVQPVGSPLSLECTVEGTSNPNLYWYRQAAGRGLQLLFYSVGIGQISSEVPQNLSASRPQDRQFILSSKKLLLSDSGFYLCAFTRGMSSDTQYFGPGTRLTVL.

As DNA, the CDR3 is TGTGCCAGCAGCATGTCGGGGACTAGCGGCTACGAGCAGTACTTC. It yields the protein CASSMSGTSGYEQYF. V and J are TRBV6-5 and TRBJ2-7, with 11 bases fitting TRBD2. Germline CDR1 is MNHEY and CDR2 is SVGAGI. V trimming: 6 bases; J trimming: 3 bases; junction bases outside the gene matches: 7. This CDR3 contains 15 residues.

This chain joins TRBV7-2 and TRBJ2-1; 12 nucleotides align to TRBD2. The junction had 9 bases not matched to a gene; V was cut back by 2 bases and J by 7 bases. CDR3 length equals 17 residues. The V gene's germline CDR1 is SGHTA and CDR2 FQGNSA. The CDR3 DNA sequence: TGTGCCAGCAGCTTAAGGCCCCTAGCGGGAGGGGGGAATGAGCAGTTCTTC. Its translation is CASSLRPLAGGGNEQFF.

The table lists this clone with a few counts. V is TRBV6-6 and J is TRBJ1-1; no firm D call. This CDR3 has 11 residues. Germline V lookup: CDR1 MNHNY, CDR2 SVGAGI (reference sequence). Trimming pared 4 bases from V and 7 bases from J, leaving 7 bases between. The CDR3 loop is CASSWGGEAFF. The CDR3 DNA follows: TGTGCCAGCAGTTGGGGAGGTGAAGCTTTCTTT.

This clone has just a few counts. The chain combines TRBV25-1 with TRBJ2-7; D is unresolved. Trimming shortened V by 1 base and J by 5 bases, and 15 bases separated the two germline ends. This CDR3 is built from 15 residues. Germline lookup yields CDR1 MGHDK and CDR2 SYGVNS. The CDR3 loop reads CASSESAILGHEQYF. The CDR3, as DNA: TGTGCCAGCAGTGAATCGGCAATCCTTGGGCACGAGCAGTACTTC.

This rearrangement joins TRBV6-1 to TRBJ1-2, with 7 bases identical to TRBD1. The CDR3 is 14 amino acids. Trimming at V came to 6 bases and at J to 2 bases, leaving 6 bases not matched to a gene. In germline, CDR1 is MNHNS, CDR2 SASEGT. The CDR3 sequence is CASSVKDRNYGYTF. CDR3 nucleotides: TGTGCCAGCAGCGTTAAGGACAGGAACTATGGCTACACCTTC.

The sample holds a few counts of this clone. The chain uses TRBV4-1 and TRBJ2-7, with D perhaps matching TRBD2 (7 bases). The CDR3 spans 16 residues. Trimming took 0 bases from V and 2 from J, leaving 14 bases between them. From germline, CDR1 is MGHRA and CDR2 YSYEKL. The CDR3 loop reads CASSQDSGGWAYEQYF. CDR3 in DNA: TGCGCCAGCAGCCAAGATTCGGGGGGCTGGGCCTACGAGCAGTACTTC.

The rearrangement links TRBV7-9 to TRBJ1-1; the match to TRBD1 covers 9 bases. The germline V gene has CDR1 SEHNR and CDR2 FQNEAQ (reference sequence). V was clipped by 5 bases and J by 5 bases; unmatched bases: 12. The CDR3 sequence is 16 residues long. The CDR3: CASSIPGQGLLTEAFF. The DNA for the CDR3 is TGTGCCAGCAGCATCCCGGGACAGGGATTGTTAACTGAAGCTTTCTTT. Supplemented by reference TRBV7-9 and TRBJ1-1, the full variable domain reads DTGVSQNPRHKITKRGQNVTFRCDPISEHNRLYWYRQTLGQGPEFLTYFQNEAQLEKSRLLSDRFSAERPKGSFSTLEIQRTEQGDSAMYLCASSIPGQGLLTEAFFGQGTRLTVV.

The chain combines TRBV5-4 with TRBJ2-7; 8 nucleotides agree with TRBD1. The V segment lost 2 bases and the J segment 1 base; nucleotides outside the gene matches: 5. Looked up from germline, CDR1 is SGHNT and CDR2 is YYREEE (reference sequence). The CDR3 sequence is 15 residues long. Here the CDR3 DNA reads TGTGCCAGCAGCTTACAGGGGGTGCTGTCCTACGAGCAGTACTTC. It yields the protein CASSLQGVLSYEQYF.

The rearrangement links TRBV7-9 to TRBJ2-5, with D tentatively TRBD2 (5 bases). Trimming shortened V by 4 bases and J by 4 bases, and 13 bases separated the two germline ends. This CDR3 comprises 14 residues. Germline V lookup: CDR1 SEHNR, CDR2 FQNEAQ (reference sequence). In DNA form, the CDR3 reads TGTGCCAGCAGCTCCGGGGATAGCAGAGAGACCCAGTACTTC. Translated: CASSSGDSRETQYF.

There are a few counts of this clone. This chain uses TRBV4-1 with TRBJ2-3; D might be TRBD2 (6 bases). Germline CDR1 and CDR2: MGHRA and YSYEKL. V lost 1 base to trimming and J lost 3 bases, with 11 bases between them. This CDR3 has 15 residues. CDR3 nucleotide sequence: TGCGCCAGCAGCCAAGGACTAGGGCGAACAGATACGCAGTATTTT. It translates to CASSQGLGRTDTQYF.

The rearrangement joins TRBV12-5 to TRBJ2-2, with TRBD1 matching over 7 bases. The CDR3 contains 14 residues. Per germline, CDR1 LGHNT and CDR2 FRNRAP. V dropped 5 bases and J dropped 4; count of bases not matched to a gene: 4. The CDR3 sequence is CASGQTGSTGELFF. In DNA form, the CDR3 reads TGTGCTAGTGGTCAGACAGGGAGCACCGGGGAGCTGTTTTTT.

The chain combines TRBV4-1 with TRBJ2-4; maybe TRBD2 (5 bases). With 0 bases removed from V and 0 bases from J, the gap between germline ends came to 6 bases. Germline V lookup: CDR1 MGHRA, CDR2 YSYEKL. This CDR3 has 15 residues. CDR3 in DNA: TGCGCCAGCAGCCAAGATGGACTAGCCAAAAACATTCAGTACTTC. It specifies CASSQDGLAKNIQYF.

CDR3 nucleotide sequence: TGTGCCAGCAGCGTGGGGACTACCAAGAACACCGGGGAGCTGTTTTTT. Encoded protein: CASSVGTTKNTGELFF. This sequence joins TRBV13 and TRBJ2-2; 7 bases are shared with TRBD2. V gave up 5 bases and J gave up 1 base; unmatched junction bases: 7. Germline CDR1 and CDR2: PRHDT and FYEKMQ (reference sequence). The CDR3 has 16 amino acids.

This clone was recorded a few times. The chain combines TRBV19 with TRBJ2-5, with a possible D match to TRBD2 (6 bases). V lost 2 bases to trimming and J lost 2 bases, with 12 bases between them. Germline CDR1 LNHDA, CDR2 SQIVND (reference sequence). The CDR3 totals 15 residues. In DNA form, the CDR3 reads TGTGCCAGTAGTATAATCGGGGGTCATCAAGAGACCCAGTACTTC. This translates into CASSIIGGHQETQYF.

About this clone itself: Other nucleotide sequences from this sample produce the same CDR3. The rearrangement links TRBV11-3 to TRBJ1-1; 7 bases agree with TRBD1. V lost 4 bases to trimming and J lost 3 bases; unmatched junction nucleotides: 5. There are 14 residues in the CDR3. CDR1 is SGHNT and CDR2 is YENEEA in the germline V gene. The CDR3 loop is CASSYGQAHTEAFF. The DNA of the CDR3 is TGTGCCAGCAGCTATGGACAGGCTCACACTGAAGCTTTCTTT.

CDR3 bases: TGTTCGCAACAGAACACGAACACCGGGGAGCTGTTTTTT. As protein: CSQQNTNTGELFF. The chain joins TRBV30 to TRBJ2-2; no clear D gene. This CDR3 contains 13 residues. CDR1 and CDR2 (germline): GTSNPN, SVGIG (reference sequence).

The J gene is TRBJ2-7, the V gene TRBV5-6; possible D gene TRBD1, 6 bases. Trimming shortened V by 5 bases and J by 6 bases, and 12 bases separated the two germline ends. CDR3 size: 12 residues. The V gene's germline CDR1 is SGHDT and CDR2 YYEEEE. CDR3 loop: CASSMGAVEQYF. DNA for the CDR3: TGTGCCAGCAGTATGGGGGCGGTCGAGCAGTACTTC.

The chain couples TRBV14 to TRBJ2-3; 8 bases map to TRBD1. Germline loops: CDR1 SGHDN, CDR2 FVKESK. The junction had 6 bases not matched to a gene; V was cut back by 3 bases and J by 1 base. The CDR3 loop spans 16 amino acids. CDR3 in amino acids: CASSQRDRGGTDTQYF. The CDR3 coding sequence is TGTGCCAGCAGCCAGCGCGACAGGGGCGGCACAGATACGCAGTATTTT.

The chain uses TRBV16 and TRBJ1-2, with TRBD1 identical over 11 bases. This CDR3 region has 15 residues. Germline loops: CDR1 KGHSY, CDR2 FQNENV. V trimming: 4 bases; J trimming: 8 bases; junction bases outside the gene matches: 9. The CDR3 here is CASSRTSGTGGGYTF. The CDR3 DNA reads TGTGCCAGCAGCCGAACGTCCGGGACAGGGGGAGGCTACACCTTC.

This clone occurred a few times. The chain is built from TRBV30 and TRBJ2-7; tentative D call: TRBD1 (6 bases). CDR3 length: 12 residues. V lost 2 bases to trimming and J lost 3 bases, with 8 bases between them. Germline CDR1 GTSNPN, CDR2 SVGIG (reference sequence). CDR3 residues: CAWSSQGYEQYF. Written as DNA, the CDR3 is TGTGCCTGGAGTTCACAGGGCTACGAGCAGTACTTC.